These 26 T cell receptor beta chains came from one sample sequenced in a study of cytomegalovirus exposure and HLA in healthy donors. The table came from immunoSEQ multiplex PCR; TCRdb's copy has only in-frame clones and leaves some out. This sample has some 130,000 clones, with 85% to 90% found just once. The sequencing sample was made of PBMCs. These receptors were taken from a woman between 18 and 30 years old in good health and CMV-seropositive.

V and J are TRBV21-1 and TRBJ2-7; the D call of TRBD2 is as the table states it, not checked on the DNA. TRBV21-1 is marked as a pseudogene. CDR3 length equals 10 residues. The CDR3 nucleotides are TGTGCCAGCGGTTGCGGAGAGCAGTACTTC. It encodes CASGCGEQYF.

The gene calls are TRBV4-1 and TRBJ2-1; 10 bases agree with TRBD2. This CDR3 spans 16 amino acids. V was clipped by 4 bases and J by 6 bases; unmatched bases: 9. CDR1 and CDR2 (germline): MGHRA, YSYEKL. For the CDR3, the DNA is TGCGCCAGCAGCCTAACGAGCGGGAGGGCCCTCAATGAGCAGTTCTTC. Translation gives CASSLTSGRALNEQFF.

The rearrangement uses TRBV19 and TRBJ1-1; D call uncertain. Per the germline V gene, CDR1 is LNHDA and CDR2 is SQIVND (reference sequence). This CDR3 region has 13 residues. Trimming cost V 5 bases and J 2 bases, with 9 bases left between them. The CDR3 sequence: CASSLPLNTEAFF. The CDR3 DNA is TGTGCCAGTAGTCTTCCCCTAAACACTGAAGCTTTCTTT.

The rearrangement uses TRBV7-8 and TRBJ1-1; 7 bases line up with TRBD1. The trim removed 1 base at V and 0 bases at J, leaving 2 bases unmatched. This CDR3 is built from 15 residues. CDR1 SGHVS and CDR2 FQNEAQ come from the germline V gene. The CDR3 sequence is CASSLEGQLNTEAFF. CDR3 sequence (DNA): TGTGCCAGCAGCTTAGAGGGACAGTTGAACACTGAAGCTTTCTTT.

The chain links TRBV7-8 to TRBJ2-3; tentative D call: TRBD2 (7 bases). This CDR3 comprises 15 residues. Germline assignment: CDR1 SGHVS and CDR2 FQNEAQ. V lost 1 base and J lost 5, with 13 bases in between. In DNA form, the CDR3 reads TGTGCCAGCAGCTTAGATTGGGGGGGCAAAGATACGCAGTATTTT. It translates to CASSLDWGGKDTQYF. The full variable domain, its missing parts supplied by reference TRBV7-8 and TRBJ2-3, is GAGVSQSPRYKVAKRGQDVALRCDPISGHVSLFWYQQALGQGPEFLTYFQNEAQLDKSGLPSDRFFAERPEGSVSTLKIQRTQQEDSAVYLCASSLDWGGKDTQYFGPGTRLTVL.

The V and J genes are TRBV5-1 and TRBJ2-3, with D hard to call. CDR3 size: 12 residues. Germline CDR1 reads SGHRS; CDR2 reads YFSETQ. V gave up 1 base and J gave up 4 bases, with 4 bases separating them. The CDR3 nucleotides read TGCGCCAGCAGCTTGCTTGCAGATACGCAGTATTTT. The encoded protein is CASSLLADTQYF.

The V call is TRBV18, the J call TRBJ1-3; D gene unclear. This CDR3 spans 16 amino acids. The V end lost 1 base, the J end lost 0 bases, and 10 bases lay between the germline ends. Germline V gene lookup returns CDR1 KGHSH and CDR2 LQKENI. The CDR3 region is CASSPRKDSSGNTIYF. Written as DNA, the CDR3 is TGTGCCAGCTCACCACGGAAGGACTCCTCTGGAAACACCATATATTTT.

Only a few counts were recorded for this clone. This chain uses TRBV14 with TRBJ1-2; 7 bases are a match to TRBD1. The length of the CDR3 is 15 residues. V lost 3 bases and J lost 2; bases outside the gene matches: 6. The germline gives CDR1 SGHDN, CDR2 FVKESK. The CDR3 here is CASSHQGGMNYGYTF. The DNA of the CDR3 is TGTGCCAGCAGCCATCAGGGGGGTATGAACTATGGCTACACCTTC.

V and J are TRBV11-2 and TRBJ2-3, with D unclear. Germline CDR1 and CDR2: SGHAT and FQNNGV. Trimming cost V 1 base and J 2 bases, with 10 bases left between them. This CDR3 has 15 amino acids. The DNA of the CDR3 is TGTGCCAGCAGCTTAGCGCATACTCTCACAGATACGCAGTATTTT. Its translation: CASSLAHTLTDTQYF.

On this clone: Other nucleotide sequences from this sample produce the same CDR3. The CDR3 region has the DNA TGCGCCAGCAGCCAAGGGGGGAGGACTGAAGCTTTCTTT. Protein product: CASSQGGRTEAFF. V gene TRBV4-1 combines with J gene TRBJ1-1; TRBD1 is a possible D gene (5 bases). The V gene's germline CDR1 is MGHRA and CDR2 YSYEKL. The germline V and J ends were trimmed by 1 base and 5 bases, with 8 bases remaining between them. The CDR3 sequence is 13 residues long.

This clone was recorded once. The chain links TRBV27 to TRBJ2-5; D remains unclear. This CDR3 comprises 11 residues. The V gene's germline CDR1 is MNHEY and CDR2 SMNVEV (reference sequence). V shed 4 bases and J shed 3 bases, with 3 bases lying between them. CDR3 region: CASSSKETQYF. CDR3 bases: TGTGCCAGCAGTTCTAAAGAGACCCAGTACTTC.

This chain's CDR3 is CASSGYPRGQGLLQGNTIYF. The CDR3 DNA sequence: TGTGCCAGCAGTGGGTACCCTCGAGGACAGGGGCTATTACAGGGAAACACCATATATTTT. The gene calls are TRBV6-1 and TRBJ1-3, with 9 bases aligning to TRBD1. The CDR3 has 20 amino acids. V lost 4 bases to trimming and J lost 4 bases; unmatched junction nucleotides: 20. Germline V lookup: CDR1 MNHNS, CDR2 SASEGT.

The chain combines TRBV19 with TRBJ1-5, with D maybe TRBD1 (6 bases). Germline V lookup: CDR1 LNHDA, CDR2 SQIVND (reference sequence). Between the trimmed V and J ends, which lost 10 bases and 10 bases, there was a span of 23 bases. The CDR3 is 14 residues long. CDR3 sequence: CATLGGAMGEPQHF. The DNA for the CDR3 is TGTGCCACCCTTGGGGGGGCGATGGGGGAACCCCAGCATTTT.

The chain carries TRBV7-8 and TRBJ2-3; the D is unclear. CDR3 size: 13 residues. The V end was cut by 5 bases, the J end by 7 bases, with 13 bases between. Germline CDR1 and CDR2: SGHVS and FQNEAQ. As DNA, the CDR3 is TGTGCCAGCAGCCTATCCCAGAGGCATACGCAGTATTTT. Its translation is CASSLSQRHTQYF.

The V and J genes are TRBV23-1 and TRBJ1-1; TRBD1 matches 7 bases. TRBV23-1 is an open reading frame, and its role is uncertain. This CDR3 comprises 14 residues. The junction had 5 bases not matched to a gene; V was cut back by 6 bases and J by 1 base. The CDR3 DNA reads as TGCGCCAGCAGCGACAGGGCCCAGAACACTGAAGCTTTCTTT. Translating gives CASSDRAQNTEAFF.

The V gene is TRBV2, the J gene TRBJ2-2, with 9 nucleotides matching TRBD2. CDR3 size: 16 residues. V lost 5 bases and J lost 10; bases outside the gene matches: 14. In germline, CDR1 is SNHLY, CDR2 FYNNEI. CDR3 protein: CASSMATSGLTEELFF. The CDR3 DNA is TGTGCCAGCAGTATGGCGACTAGCGGCCTCACTGAGGAGCTGTTTTTT.

The CDR3 nucleotides are TGTGCCAGCACCCTGGACAGGGTTGACTATGGCTACACCTTC. It codes for CASTLDRVDYGYTF. The rearrangement joins TRBV2 to TRBJ1-2, with TRBD1 matching over 8 bases. With 7 bases clipped from V and 3 bases from J, the junction kept 7 bases outside the gene matches. The CDR3 is made up of 14 amino acids. The germline CDR1 and CDR2 sequences are SNHLY and FYNNEI.

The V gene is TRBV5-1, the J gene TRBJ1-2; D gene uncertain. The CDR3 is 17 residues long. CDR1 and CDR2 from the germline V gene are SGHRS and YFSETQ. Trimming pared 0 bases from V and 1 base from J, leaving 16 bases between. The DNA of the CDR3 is TGCGCCAGCAGCTTGGCAACGGATATTCTAGTTAACTATGGCTACACCTTC. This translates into CASSLATDILVNYGYTF.

The CDR3 region is CASSLGRQGWQELFF. The CDR3 nucleotides are TGTGCCAGCAGCTTAGGTCGGCAGGGCTGGCAGGAGCTGTTTTTT. This chain uses TRBV11-3 with TRBJ2-2; a possible D gene is TRBD1 (5 bases). Germline lookup yields CDR1 SGHNT and CDR2 YENEEA. With 1 base removed from V and 10 bases from J, the gap between germline ends came to 16 bases. The CDR3 runs 15 residues.

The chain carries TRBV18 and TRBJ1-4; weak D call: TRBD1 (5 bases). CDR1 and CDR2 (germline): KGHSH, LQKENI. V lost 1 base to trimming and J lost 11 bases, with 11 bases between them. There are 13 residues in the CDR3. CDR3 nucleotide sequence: TGTGCCAGCTCACCACAAGGGGTGCTGAAACTGTTTTTT. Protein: CASSPQGVLKLFF.

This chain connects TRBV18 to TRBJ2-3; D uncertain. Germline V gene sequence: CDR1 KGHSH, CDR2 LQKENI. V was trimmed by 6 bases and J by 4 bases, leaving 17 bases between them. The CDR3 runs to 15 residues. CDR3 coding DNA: TGTGCCAGCTCGCCAGACTCCCCCCAGCCAGATACGCAGTATTTT. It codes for CASSPDSPQPDTQYF.

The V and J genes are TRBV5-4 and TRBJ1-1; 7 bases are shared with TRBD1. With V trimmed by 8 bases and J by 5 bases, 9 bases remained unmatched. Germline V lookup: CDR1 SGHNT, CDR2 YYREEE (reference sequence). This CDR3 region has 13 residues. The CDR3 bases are TGTGCCAGACTTCGACGGACAGGAACTGAAGCTTTCTTT. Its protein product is CARLRRTGTEAFF.

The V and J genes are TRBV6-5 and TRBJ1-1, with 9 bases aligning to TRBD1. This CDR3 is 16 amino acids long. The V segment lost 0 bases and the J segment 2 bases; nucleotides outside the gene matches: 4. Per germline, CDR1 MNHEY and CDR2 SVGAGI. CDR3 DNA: TGTGCCAGCAGTTACTCCGGACAGGGGATAAACACTGAAGCTTTCTTT. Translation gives CASSYSGQGINTEAFF.

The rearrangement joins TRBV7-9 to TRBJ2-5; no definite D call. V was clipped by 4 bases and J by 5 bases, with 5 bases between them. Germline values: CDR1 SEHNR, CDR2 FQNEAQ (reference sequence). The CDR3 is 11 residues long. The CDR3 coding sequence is TGTGCCAGCAGCTCCCGGGAGACCCAGTACTTC. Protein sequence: CASSSRETQYF.

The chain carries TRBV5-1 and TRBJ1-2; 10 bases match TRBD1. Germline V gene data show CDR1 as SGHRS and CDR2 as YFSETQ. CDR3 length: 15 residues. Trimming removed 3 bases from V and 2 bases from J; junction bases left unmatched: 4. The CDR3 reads CASSSPTGGNYGYTF. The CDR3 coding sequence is TGCGCCAGCAGCTCCCCGACAGGGGGCAACTATGGCTACACCTTC.

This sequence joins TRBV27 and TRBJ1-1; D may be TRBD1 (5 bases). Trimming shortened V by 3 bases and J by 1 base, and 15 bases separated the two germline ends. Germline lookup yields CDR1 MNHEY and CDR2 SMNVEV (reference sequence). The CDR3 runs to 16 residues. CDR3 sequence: CASSLSSTRENTEAFF. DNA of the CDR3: TGTGCCAGCAGTTTGTCGAGCACCAGGGAGAACACTGAAGCTTTCTTT.